This T cell receptor beta chain was sequenced during a study of blood T cells in healthy people across ages. This clonotype appeared a few times. Alongside a J-beta primer mix, a sample-barcoded 5' primer served in a second PCR lasting roughly 6 to 12 cycles. A 12-random-nucleotide template-switch adaptor tagged each cDNA molecule. TCRdb fed the 5' RACE reads into MiXCR, producing one record per CDR3 protein. Of around 2 million distinct CDR3 sequences listed, about 39% were seen once; the top ten hold approximately 22%. The CDR3 extends over 16 amino acids. With V trimmed by 1 base and J by 1 base, 3 bases remained unmatched. CDR1 DFQATT and CDR2 SNEGSKA come from the germline V gene (reference sequence).

Sequences were obtained from blood. The clonotype originates from a human donor in good health. This chain uses TRBV20-1 with TRBJ2-5; 13 bases map to TRBD2. The CDR3 protein is CSARALAGGPQETQYF. The CDR3, as DNA: TGCAGTGCTAGAGCACTAGCGGGGGGGCCCCAAGAGACCCAGTACTTC.